Below are 10 T cell receptor beta chains sequenced from a single sample in a study of T cells after yellow fever vaccination (dated by TCRdb to between 2019 and 2020). The treatment or condition label on this specimen signifies: live attenuated yellow fever vaccine strain. Libraries came from 5' RACE. The sequencer was an Illumina HiSeq 2500. TCRdb took the public reads, trimmed them with fastp at Q25, ran MiXCR for clone calling and kept in-frame beta chains. Rows merge per CDR3 protein into single entries with the most common DNA and genes. Here the sample has approximately 580,000 distinct CDR3 sequences; roughly a sixth occur a single time. Of the sample, roughly a sixth is held by the ten largest clones. The source was PBMCs, collected around 5 days after the first yellow fever vaccination. Receptors originate from a young man who received the YFV17D yellow fever vaccine.

This clonotype was counted only a few times. The chain recombines TRBV21-1 with TRBJ2-7. TRBV21-1 is a recognized pseudogene. This CDR3 is built from 12 residues. CDR3 protein: CASGGRAYEQYV. DNA for the CDR3: TGTGCCAGCGGTGGCAGAGCCTACGAGCAGTACGTC.

CDR3 sequence: CASSQGQAANYGYTF. CDR3 coding DNA: TGTGCCAGCAGCCAGGGACAGGCAGCTAACTATGGCTACACCTTC. The V call is TRBV3-1, the J call TRBJ1-2, with 8 bases aligning to TRBD1. Germline V gene sequence: CDR1 LGHDT, CDR2 YNNKEL (reference sequence). The CDR3 contains 15 residues. The V and J ends lost 3 bases and 0 bases, in that order; junction bases with no gene match: 3.

This clonotype came up many times. The rearrangement uses TRBV6-5 and TRBJ1-2, with no clear D. CDR3 size: 14 residues. CDR1 and CDR2 (germline): MNHEY, SVGAGI. V was trimmed by 2 bases and J by 8 bases, leaving 15 bases between them. Here the CDR3 DNA reads TGTGCCAGCAGTTACGGCATACTAACGGGAGGCTACACCTTC. Translating it yields CASSYGILTGGYTF.

This clonotype was picked up a small number of times. This rearrangement joins TRBV7-3 to TRBJ2-2; D unresolved. V dropped 4 bases and J dropped 7 bases, with 10 bases sitting between them. The length of the CDR3 is 13 residues. Germline loops: CDR1 SGHTA, CDR2 FQGTGA. CDR3 loop: CASSSQWGGELFF. CDR3 DNA sequence: TGTGCCAGCAGCTCACAGTGGGGCGGGGAGCTGTTTTTT.

The genes are TRBV2 and TRBJ1-2; D might be TRBD1 (5 bases). Germline CDR1 and CDR2: SNHLY and FYNNEI. There are 12 residues in the CDR3. Trimming took 3 bases from V and 7 from J, leaving 9 bases between them. The DNA for the CDR3 is TGTGCCAGCAGTGAGGGGGAGTCTGGCTACACCTTC. The encoded protein is CASSEGESGYTF.

CDR3 sequence (DNA): TGTGCCAGCAGTTTAGGGGGTATGAGGGGAGATACGCAGTATTTT. Translated: CASSLGGMRGDTQYF. The chain is built from TRBV12-3 or TRBV12-4 and TRBJ2-3; either TRBD1 or TRBD2 may fit D (5 bases each). The CDR3 has 15 amino acids. The ends were cut back, 1 base at V and 5 bases at J, with 13 bases in the middle.

This clonotype was seen a few times. The chain carries TRBV7-2 and TRBJ2-3, with 7 positions matching TRBD2. V gave up 7 bases and J gave up 3 bases; unmatched junction bases: 7. The CDR3 runs to 14 residues. Germline-derived CDR1 and CDR2 are SGHTA and FQGNSA. The CDR3 DNA follows: TGTGCCAGCACCAATGGGGGGGGAACAGATACGCAGTATTTT. It encodes CASTNGGGTDTQYF.

The rearrangement joins TRBV6-5 to TRBJ2-1, with D maybe TRBD2 (6 bases). Germline V gives CDR1 MNHEY, CDR2 SVGAGI. V shed 0 bases and J shed 4 bases, with 19 bases lying between them. The length of the CDR3 is 18 residues. The CDR3 DNA is TGTGCCAGCAGTTACTCCCGCATTGTCGGGAGACCTTACAATGAGCAGTTCTTC. Protein product: CASSYSRIVGRPYNEQFF.

Many counts were recorded for this clonotype. This CDR3 reads CASSLVAGNEQFF. The CDR3 nucleotides read TGTGCCAGCAGCTTGGTGGCGGGGAATGAGCAGTTCTTC. The chain couples TRBV7-2 to TRBJ2-1, with D possibly matching TRBD2 (6 bases). Germline lookup yields CDR1 SGHTA and CDR2 FQGNSA. Between the trimmed V and J ends, which lost 3 bases and 7 bases, there was a span of 10 bases. The CDR3 has 13 amino acids.

This clonotype was counted only a few times. The CDR3 nucleotides are TGTGCCAGCAGTTATGGCATGCTCTACTACGAGCAGTACTTC. Its translation: CASSYGMLYYEQYF. J is TRBJ2-7 and V is TRBV27; no definite D call. The V end was cut by 4 bases, the J end by 3 bases, with 13 bases between. Germline lookup yields CDR1 MNHEY and CDR2 SMNVEV (reference sequence). CDR3 length: 14 amino acids.